A single sample gave rise to the 18 T cell receptor beta chains below, sequenced in a study of T-cell reconstitution after alpha-beta-depleted transplantation in children. Molecular barcoding with unique molecular identifiers was used for the TCRbeta library. TCRdb re-analysed the PCR reads in MiXCR, keeping a single row per CDR3 protein. The table has about 690,000 distinct CDR3 sequences, approximately 17% seen once. The sequencing here drew on PBMCs from the stem cell graft donor, taken from the stem cell graft. The receptor source for this set is a human donor who donated a stem cell graft to a child with acute myeloid leukemia.

In its sample, this clonotype was seen a few times. The rearrangement uses TRBV6-2 or TRBV6-3 and TRBJ2-2, with 8 bases aligning to TRBD2. The CDR3 length is 15 residues. CDR1 MNHEY and CDR2 SVGEGT come from the germline V gene. With V trimmed by 4 bases and J by 3 bases, 4 bases remained unmatched. CDR3 nucleotide sequence: TGTGCCAGCAGTTCCGGGGGGGCCTACACCGGGGAGCTGTTTTTT. Protein sequence: CASSSGGAYTGELFF.

The chain couples TRBV4-1 to TRBJ2-3; D gene ambiguous. The CDR3 totals 13 residues. With 3 bases removed from V and 0 bases from J, the gap between germline ends came to 4 bases. Germline CDR1 MGHRA, CDR2 YSYEKL. CDR3 sequence (DNA): TGCGCCAGCAGCCATTGGAGCACAGATACGCAGTATTTT. It is translated as CASSHWSTDTQYF.

The table lists this clonotype with many counts. The CDR3 loop is CASSLGPLLFF. DNA of the CDR3: TGTGCCAGCAGTTTGGGACCGCTACTGTTTTTT. The gene calls are TRBV12-3 or TRBV12-4 and TRBJ2-2; D possibly uses TRBD1 or TRBD2 (5 bases each). There are 11 residues in the CDR3. Trimming removed 3 bases at V and 14 bases at J, with 10 bases between.

The V call is TRBV7-2, the J call TRBJ1-1; D remains unclear. This CDR3 is built from 11 residues. Germline lookup yields CDR1 SGHTA and CDR2 FQGNSA. V was cut by 1 base and J by 10 bases, with 7 bases left in between. In DNA, the CDR3 is TGTGCCAGCAGCTTAGAGGCCGGAGCTTTCTTT. Translation gives CASSLEAGAFF.

This clonotype was recorded many times. The chain recombines TRBV20-1 with TRBJ1-4; D is perhaps TRBD1 (6 bases). In germline, CDR1 is DFQATT, CDR2 SNEGSKA (reference sequence). This CDR3 comprises 13 residues. V was clipped by 6 bases and J by 10 bases, with 18 bases between them. The CDR3 DNA sequence: TGCAGTGCCCAGGAAGGGGGATGGGGAAAACTGTTTTTT. Its protein is CSAQEGGWGKLFF.

This clonotype was detected a few times. The chain employs TRBV12-3 or TRBV12-4 and TRBJ2-2; the match to TRBD1 covers 8 bases. This CDR3 has 13 residues. V shed 7 bases, J shed 5 bases, and the junction held 3 bases outside the gene matches. In nucleotides, the CDR3 is TGTGCCAGCACCCAGGGGGCTACCGGGGAGCTGTTTTTT. Translation gives CASTQGATGELFF.

This clonotype was counted at least ten times. J is TRBJ1-1 and V is TRBV10-3, with D unclear. The CDR3 spans 14 residues. V lost 0 bases to trimming and J lost 4 bases, with 9 bases between them. Germline values: CDR1 ENHRY, CDR2 SYGVKD. The CDR3 region is CAISESAGSTEAFF. The CDR3 nucleotides are TGTGCCATCAGTGAGTCAGCCGGGAGCACTGAAGCTTTCTTT.

This rearrangement joins TRBV5-6 to TRBJ1-1; no clear D gene. Per germline, CDR1 SGHDT and CDR2 YYEEEE. The CDR3 is made up of 13 amino acids. Between the trimmed V and J ends, which lost 4 bases and 4 bases, there was a span of 11 bases. CDR3 residues: CASSMTWGTEAFF. CDR3 nucleotide sequence: TGTGCCAGCAGCATGACTTGGGGCACTGAAGCTTTCTTT.

In its sample, this clonotype was seen a few times. The chain recombines TRBV7-2 with TRBJ2-5, with 8 positions matching TRBD2. Looked up from germline, CDR1 is SGHTA and CDR2 is FQGNSA. With V trimmed by 2 bases and J by 5 bases, 13 bases remained unmatched. The CDR3 has 17 residues. The CDR3 sequence is CASSLTGAGALRETQYF. For the CDR3, the DNA is TGTGCCAGCAGCTTAACCGGAGCGGGGGCCCTAAGGGAGACCCAGTACTTC.

This clonotype has ten or more counts. V and J are TRBV5-1 and TRBJ2-1; 14 bases match TRBD2. V lost 4 bases to trimming and J lost 0 bases; unmatched junction nucleotides: 6. Germline CDR1 is SGHRS and CDR2 is YFSETQ. This CDR3 is built from 18 residues. Here the CDR3 reads CASSGGLAGASSYNEQFF. The CDR3 bases are TGCGCCAGCAGCGGGGGACTAGCGGGGGCCTCCTCCTACAATGAGCAGTTCTTC.

There are many counts of this clonotype. The J gene is TRBJ2-1, the V gene TRBV4-3, with D tentatively TRBD2 (6 bases). There are 16 residues in the CDR3. V was pared by 0 bases and J by 7 bases, with 16 bases between. Germline V gives CDR1 LGHNA, CDR2 YSLEER. CDR3 amino acids: CASSQDRSSGYNEQFF. The DNA of the CDR3 is TGCGCCAGCAGCCAAGATCGGAGTAGCGGTTATAATGAGCAGTTCTTC.

In this sample, this clonotype turned up many times. This chain joins TRBV20-1 and TRBJ2-1, with TRBD2 matching 8 bases. Trimming at V came to 6 bases and at J to 0 bases, leaving 7 bases not matched to a gene. CDR3 size: 15 residues. Germline V gives CDR1 DFQATT, CDR2 SNEGSKA (reference sequence). CDR3 DNA: TGCAGTGCCTATACTAGCGGAGCCTCCTACAATGAGCAGTTCTTC. Amino acids: CSAYTSGASYNEQFF.

The chain links TRBV3-1 to TRBJ1-2; no firm D call. The V gene lost 7 bases and the J gene lost 5 bases, with 20 bases spanning the gap. The CDR3 contains 15 residues. Per the germline V gene, CDR1 is LGHDT and CDR2 is YNNKEL (reference sequence). The CDR3 region has the DNA TGTGCCAGCAACCATAGGACTGGTGGAACTTATGGCTACACCTTC. Translating gives CASNHRTGGTYGYTF.

CDR3 coding DNA: TGTGCCAGCAGCTCCGGTGGGCTAGCGGGGGGAAGCTCCTACAATGAGCAGTTCTTC. This translates into CASSSGGLAGGSSYNEQFF. This chain uses TRBV11-2 with TRBJ2-1, with 11 positions matching TRBD2. The germline gives CDR1 SGHAT, CDR2 FQNNGV. This CDR3 is 19 amino acids long. J was trimmed by 0 bases and V by 4 bases; bases with no gene match: 11. The variable domain in full, with the rest retrieved from reference TRBV11-2 and TRBJ2-1, is EAGVAQSPRYKIIEKRQSVAFWCNPISGHATLYWYQQILGQGPKLLIQFQNNGVVDDSQLPKDRFSAERLKGVDSTLKIQPAKLEDSAVYLCASSSGGLAGGSSYNEQFFGPGTRLTVL.

This clonotype was seen a handful of times. This chain links TRBV15 with TRBJ1-1; TRBD1 might be the D (5 bases). The length of the CDR3 is 16 residues. Trimming stripped 0 bases from V and 0 bases from J, with 11 bases between. CDR1 LNHNV and CDR2 YYDKDF come from the germline V gene (reference sequence). For the CDR3, the DNA is TGTGCCACCAGCAGAGATCTAGGGACGGTGAACACTGAAGCTTTCTTT. Translated, it gives CATSRDLGTVNTEAFF.

This clonotype was recorded many times. The chain couples TRBV20-1 to TRBJ2-1; D is undetermined. This CDR3 is 11 amino acids long. Trimming shortened V by 0 bases and J by 8 bases, and 5 bases separated the two germline ends. The V gene's germline CDR1 is DFQATT and CDR2 SNEGSKA (reference sequence). The CDR3 region is CSAREGYEQFF. CDR3 in DNA: TGCAGTGCTAGAGAGGGATATGAGCAGTTCTTC.

This clonotype has more than one count but fewer than ten. The rearrangement joins TRBV5-5 to TRBJ2-5; tentatively, D is TRBD2 (7 bases). CDR1 and CDR2 (germline): SGHKS, YYEKEE (reference sequence). Trimming pared 5 bases from V and 2 bases from J, leaving 16 bases between. The CDR3 covers 15 residues. Here the CDR3 DNA reads TGTGCCAGCAGTCATGGAGGGGGGGCACAAGAGACCCAGTACTTC. Encoded protein: CASSHGGGAQETQYF.

This clonotype was observed at least ten times. This chain links TRBV29-1 with TRBJ2-3; 7 nucleotides align to TRBD1. The CDR3 contains 15 residues. V trimming: 5 bases; J trimming: 7 bases; junction bases outside the gene matches: 15. Germline loops: CDR1 SQVTM, CDR2 ANQGSEA. The CDR3 DNA is TGCAGCGTTCGCGATGGGACAGTTTCTACAAATACGCAGTATTTT. Translating gives CSVRDGTVSTNTQYF.